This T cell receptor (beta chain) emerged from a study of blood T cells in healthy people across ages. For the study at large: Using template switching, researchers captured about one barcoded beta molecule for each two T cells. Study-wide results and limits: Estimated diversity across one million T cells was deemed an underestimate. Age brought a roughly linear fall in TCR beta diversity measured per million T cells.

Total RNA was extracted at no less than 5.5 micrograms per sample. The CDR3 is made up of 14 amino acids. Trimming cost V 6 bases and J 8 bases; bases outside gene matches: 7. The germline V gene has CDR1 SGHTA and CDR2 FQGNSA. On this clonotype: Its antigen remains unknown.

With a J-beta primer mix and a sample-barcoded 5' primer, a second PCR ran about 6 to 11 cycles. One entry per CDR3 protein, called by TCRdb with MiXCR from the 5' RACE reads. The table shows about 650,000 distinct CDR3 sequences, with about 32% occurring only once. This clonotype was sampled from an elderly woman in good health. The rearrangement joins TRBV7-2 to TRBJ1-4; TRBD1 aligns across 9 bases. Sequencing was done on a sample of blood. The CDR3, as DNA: TGTGCCAGCAGACGGGACAGGGTGGAAGAAAAACTGTTTTTT. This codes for CASRRDRVEEKLFF.